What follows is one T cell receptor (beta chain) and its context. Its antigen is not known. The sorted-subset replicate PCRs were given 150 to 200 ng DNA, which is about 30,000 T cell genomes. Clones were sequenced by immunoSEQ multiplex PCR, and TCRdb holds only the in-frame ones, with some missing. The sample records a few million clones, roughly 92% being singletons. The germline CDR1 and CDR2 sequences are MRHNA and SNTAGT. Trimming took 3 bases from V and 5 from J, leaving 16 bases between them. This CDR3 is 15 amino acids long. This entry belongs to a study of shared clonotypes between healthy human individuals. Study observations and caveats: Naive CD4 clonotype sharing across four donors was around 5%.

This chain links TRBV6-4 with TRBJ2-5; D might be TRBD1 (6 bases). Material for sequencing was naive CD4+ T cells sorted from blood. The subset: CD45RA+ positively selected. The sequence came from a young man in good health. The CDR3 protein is CASSEEDSAHETQYF. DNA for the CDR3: TGTGCCAGCAGTGAGGAGGACAGCGCCCACGAGACCCAGTACTTC.